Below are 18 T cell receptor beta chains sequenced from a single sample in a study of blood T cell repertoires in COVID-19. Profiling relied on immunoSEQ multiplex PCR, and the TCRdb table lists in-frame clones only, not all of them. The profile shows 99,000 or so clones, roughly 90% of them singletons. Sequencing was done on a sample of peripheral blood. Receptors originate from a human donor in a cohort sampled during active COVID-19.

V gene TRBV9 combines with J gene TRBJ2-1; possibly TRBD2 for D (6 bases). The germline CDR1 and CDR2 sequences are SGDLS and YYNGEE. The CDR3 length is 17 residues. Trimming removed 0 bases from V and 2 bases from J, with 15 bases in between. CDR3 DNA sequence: TGTGCCAGCAGCGTAGTAATTGGCGGGGACCCCTACAATGAGCAGTTCTTC. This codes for CASSVVIGGDPYNEQFF.

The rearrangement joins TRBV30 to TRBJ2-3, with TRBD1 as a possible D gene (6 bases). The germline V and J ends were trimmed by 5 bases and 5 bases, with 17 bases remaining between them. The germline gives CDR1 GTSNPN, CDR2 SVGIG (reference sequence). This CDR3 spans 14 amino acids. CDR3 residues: CAWGQGLGIDTQYF. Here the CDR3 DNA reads TGTGCCTGGGGGCAGGGGCTCGGCATAGATACGCAGTATTTT.

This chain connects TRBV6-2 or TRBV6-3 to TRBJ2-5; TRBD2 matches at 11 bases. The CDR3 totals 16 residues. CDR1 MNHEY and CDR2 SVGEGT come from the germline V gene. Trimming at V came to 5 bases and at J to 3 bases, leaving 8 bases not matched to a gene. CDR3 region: CASSGSSGGAEETQYF. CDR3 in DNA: TGTGCCAGCAGTGGAAGTAGCGGGGGGGCGGAAGAGACCCAGTACTTC.

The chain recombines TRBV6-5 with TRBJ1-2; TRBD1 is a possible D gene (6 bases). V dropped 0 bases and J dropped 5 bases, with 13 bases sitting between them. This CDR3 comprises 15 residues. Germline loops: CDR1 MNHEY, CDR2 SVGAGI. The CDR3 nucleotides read TGTGCCAGCAGTTACTCGACTGGGGGCAATTATGGCTACACCTTC. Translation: CASSYSTGGNYGYTF.

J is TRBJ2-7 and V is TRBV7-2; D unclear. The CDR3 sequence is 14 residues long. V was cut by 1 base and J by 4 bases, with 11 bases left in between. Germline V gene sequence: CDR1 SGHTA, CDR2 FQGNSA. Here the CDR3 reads CASSLVVADYEQYF. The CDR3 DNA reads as TGTGCCAGCAGCTTAGTTGTCGCGGATTACGAGCAGTACTTC.

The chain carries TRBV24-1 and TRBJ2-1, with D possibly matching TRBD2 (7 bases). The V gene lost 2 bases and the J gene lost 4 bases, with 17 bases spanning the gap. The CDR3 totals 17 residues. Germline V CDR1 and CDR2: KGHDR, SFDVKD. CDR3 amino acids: CATSDSGASGFYNEQFF. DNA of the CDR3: TGTGCCACCAGTGATTCGGGGGCTAGCGGTTTTTACAATGAGCAGTTCTTC.

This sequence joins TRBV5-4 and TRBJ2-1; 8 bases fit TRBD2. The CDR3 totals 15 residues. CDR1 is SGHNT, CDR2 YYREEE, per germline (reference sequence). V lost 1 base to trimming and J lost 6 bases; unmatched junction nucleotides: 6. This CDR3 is CASSLPAGEVNEQFF. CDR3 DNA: TGTGCCAGCAGCTTGCCAGCGGGAGAAGTCAATGAGCAGTTCTTC.

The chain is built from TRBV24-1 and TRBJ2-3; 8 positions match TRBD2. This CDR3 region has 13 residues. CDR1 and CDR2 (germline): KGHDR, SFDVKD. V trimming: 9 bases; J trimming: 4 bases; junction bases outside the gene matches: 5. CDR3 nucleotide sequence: TGTGCCACCGCTGAAGCGGGAGCAGATACGCAGTATTTT. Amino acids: CATAEAGADTQYF.

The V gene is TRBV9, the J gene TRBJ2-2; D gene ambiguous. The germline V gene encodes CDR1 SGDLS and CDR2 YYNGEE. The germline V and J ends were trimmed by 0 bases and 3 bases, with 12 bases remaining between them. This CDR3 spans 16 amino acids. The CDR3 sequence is CASSVARRSHTGELFF. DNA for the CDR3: TGTGCCAGCAGCGTAGCGCGACGGAGCCACACCGGGGAGCTGTTTTTT.

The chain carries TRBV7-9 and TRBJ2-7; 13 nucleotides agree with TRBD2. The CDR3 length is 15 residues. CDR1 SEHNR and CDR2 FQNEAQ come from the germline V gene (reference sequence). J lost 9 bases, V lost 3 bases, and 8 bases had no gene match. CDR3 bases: TGTGCCAGCAGCTTTGAACTAGCGGGAGGGCCTGGGCAGTACTTC. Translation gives CASSFELAGGPGQYF.

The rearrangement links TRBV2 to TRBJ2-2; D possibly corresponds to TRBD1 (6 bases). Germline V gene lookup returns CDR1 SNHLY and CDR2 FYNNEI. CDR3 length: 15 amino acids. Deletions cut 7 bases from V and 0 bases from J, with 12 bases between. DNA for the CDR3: TGTGCCAGCAAGGCGAGGGACACGAACACCGGGGAGCTGTTTTTT. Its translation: CASKARDTNTGELFF.

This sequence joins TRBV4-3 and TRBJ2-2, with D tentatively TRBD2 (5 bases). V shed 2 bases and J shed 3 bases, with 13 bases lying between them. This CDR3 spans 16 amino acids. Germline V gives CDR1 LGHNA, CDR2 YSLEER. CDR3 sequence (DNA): TGCGCCAGCAGCCAAAGTTGGGAGAGGGACACCGGGGAGCTGTTTTTT. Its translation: CASSQSWERDTGELFF.

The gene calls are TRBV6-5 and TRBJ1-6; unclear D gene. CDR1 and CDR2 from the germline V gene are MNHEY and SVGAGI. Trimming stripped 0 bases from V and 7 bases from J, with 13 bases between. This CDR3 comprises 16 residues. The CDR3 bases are TGTGCCAGCAGTTACTCGTACCAGCGCCGAAATTCACCCCTCCACTTT. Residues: CASSYSYQRRNSPLHF.

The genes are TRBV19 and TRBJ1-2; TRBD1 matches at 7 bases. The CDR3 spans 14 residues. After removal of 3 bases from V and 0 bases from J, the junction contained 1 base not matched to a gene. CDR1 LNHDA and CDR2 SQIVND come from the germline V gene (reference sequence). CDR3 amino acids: CASSITGANYGYTF. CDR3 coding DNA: TGTGCCAGTAGTATCACAGGGGCTAACTATGGCTACACCTTC.

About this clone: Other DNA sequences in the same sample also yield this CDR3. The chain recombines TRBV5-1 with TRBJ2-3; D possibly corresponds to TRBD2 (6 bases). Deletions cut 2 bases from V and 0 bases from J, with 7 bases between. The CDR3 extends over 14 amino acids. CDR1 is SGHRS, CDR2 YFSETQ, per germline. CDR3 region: CASSLGTSTDTQYF. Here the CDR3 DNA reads TGCGCCAGCAGCTTAGGGACTAGCACAGATACGCAGTATTTT.

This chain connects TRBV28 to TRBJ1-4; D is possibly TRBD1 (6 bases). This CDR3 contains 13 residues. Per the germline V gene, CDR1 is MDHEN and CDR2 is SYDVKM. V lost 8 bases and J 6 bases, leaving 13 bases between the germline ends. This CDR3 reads CASWSRGYEKLFF. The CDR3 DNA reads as TGTGCCAGCTGGTCAAGGGGGTATGAAAAACTGTTTTTT.

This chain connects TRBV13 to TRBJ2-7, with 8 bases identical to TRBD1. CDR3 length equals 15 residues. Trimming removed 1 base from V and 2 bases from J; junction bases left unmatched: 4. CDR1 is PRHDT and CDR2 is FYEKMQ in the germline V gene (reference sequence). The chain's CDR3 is CASSLDRGYAYEQYF. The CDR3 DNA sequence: TGTGCCAGCAGCTTAGACAGGGGGTATGCCTACGAGCAGTACTTC.

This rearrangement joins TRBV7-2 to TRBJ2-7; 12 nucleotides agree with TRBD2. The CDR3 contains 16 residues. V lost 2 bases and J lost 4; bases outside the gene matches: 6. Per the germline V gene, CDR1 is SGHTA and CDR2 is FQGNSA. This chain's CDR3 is CASSLRSGLAGYEQYF. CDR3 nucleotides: TGTGCCAGCAGCTTACGATCTGGACTAGCGGGATACGAGCAGTACTTC.